These T cell receptor beta chains were read from a single sample in a study of blood T cell repertoires in COVID-19. Profiled with immunoSEQ multiplex PCR; TCRdb holds only in-frame clones, not every one. This table holds roughly 310,000 clones, 75% to 90% found once. Sequenced input: peripheral blood. All receptors derive from a woman in her 30s with COVID-19, enrolled during active disease. Both conserved end residues are part of each CDR3. D genes are given only for firm matches. Expanded clones are given a class, and other clones once, few, many or no size at all.

clone size	D gene	V gene	J gene	CDR3 protein	CDR3 DNA
NA	NA	TRBV9	TRBJ1-4	CASSRTSTNEKLFF	TGTGCCAGCAGTAGGACATCAACTAATGAAAAACTGTTTTTT
NA	TRBD2	TRBV7-3	TRBJ2-1	CASSTRESVYNEQFF	TGTGCCAGCAGCACGCGGGAGAGTGTCTACAATGAGCAGTTCTTC
NA	TRBD1	TRBV13	TRBJ1-1	CASSSTSDRKNTEAFF	TGTGCCAGCAGCTCAACTTCGGACAGGAAGAACACTGAAGCTTTCTTT
NA	NA	TRBV6-5	TRBJ1-5	CASSIVANQPQHF	TGTGCCAGCAGTATTGTAGCGAATCAGCCCCAGCATTTT
NA	NA	TRBV28	TRBJ1-6	CASSPSLGGHLNSPLHF	TGTGCCAGCAGTCCTAGCCTAGGGGGTCACCTTAATTCACCCCTCCACTTT
many	NA	TRBV11-2	TRBJ1-1	CASSWTMNTEAFF	TGTGCCAGCAGCTGGACAATGAACACTGAAGCTTTCTTT
NA	NA	TRBV27	TRBJ1-6	CASTRQASNSPLHF	TGTGCCAGCACCAGACAGGCAAGCAATTCACCCCTCCACTTT
NA	NA	TRBV25-1	TRBJ2-1	CASSSEKQFF	TGTGCCAGCAGCTCGGAGAAGCAGTTCTTC
NA	NA	TRBV10-3	TRBJ2-3	CAISDLGGVPTDTQYF	TGTGCCATCAGTGACCTTGGAGGAGTCCCCACAGATACGCAGTATTTT
NA	TRBD2	TRBV9	TRBJ2-5	CASSVGEGVAETQYF	TGTGCCAGCAGCGTAGGGGAGGGAGTGGCGGAGACCCAGTACTTC
once	NA	TRBV19	TRBJ2-2	CASRAGPHTGELFF	TGTGCCAGTAGGGCGGGCCCGCACACCGGGGAGCTGTTTTTT
NA	TRBD1	TRBV19	TRBJ1-5	CASSTGQGRQPQHF	TGTGCCAGTAGTACAGGACAGGGGAGGCAGCCCCAGCATTTT
NA	NA	TRBV15	TRBJ1-1	CATSREPPGRGNTEAFF	TGTGCCACCAGCAGAGAACCCCCCGGGAGGGGAAACACTGAAGCTTTCTTT
NA	NA	TRBV15	TRBJ2-1	CATSRYRASGDEQFF	TGTGCCACCAGCAGGTATCGAGCGTCAGGGGATGAGCAGTTCTTC
NA	TRBD1	TRBV11-2	TRBJ2-7	CASSFWTGEVWEQYF	TGTGCCAGCAGCTTCTGGACAGGGGAGGTTTGGGAGCAGTACTTC
NA	NA	TRBV11-2	TRBJ1-3	CASSLAYGGTPSSGNTIYF	TGTGCCAGCAGCTTAGCTTATGGCGGGACGCCAAGCTCTGGAAACACCATATATTTT
once	TRBD2	TRBV28	TRBJ2-7	CASSGGGLTYEQYF	TGTGCCAGCAGCGGCGGGGGTTTAACCTACGAGCAGTACTTC
few	NA	TRBV5-1	TRBJ1-2	CASSLADTIGYTF	TGCGCCAGCAGCTTGGCCGACACGATTGGCTACACCTTC
once	TRBD2	TRBV10-2	TRBJ2-3	CASSGAGGADTQYF	TGCGCCAGCAGTGGGGCGGGAGGCGCAGATACGCAGTATTTT
few	NA	TRBV6-5	TRBJ1-1	CASSYSSGNEAFF	TGTGCCAGCAGTTACAGTTCAGGGAATGAAGCTTTCTTT
NA	NA	TRBV6-5	TRBJ1-1	CASNDLGGKAFF	TGTGCCAGCAACGATCTTGGGGGGAAAGCTTTCTTT
NA	TRBD2	TRBV27	TRBJ2-1	CASSSRLAINEQFF	TGTGCCAGCAGTTCCCGACTAGCCATCAATGAGCAGTTCTTC
NA	TRBD1	TRBV5-1	TRBJ1-1	CASSGLPGQGEVTEAFF	TGCGCCAGCAGCGGTCTCCCGGGACAGGGAGAGGTCACTGAAGCTTTCTTT
NA	TRBD1	TRBV18	TRBJ1-2	CASSPPGTGGRGYTF	TGTGCCAGCTCACCACCCGGGACAGGGGGACGAGGCTACACCTTC
NA	NA	TRBV10-3	TRBJ1-1	CAISRSSTDTEAFF	TGTGCCATCAGCCGATCGTCCACGGACACTGAAGCTTTCTTT
NA	NA	TRBV29-1	TRBJ1-1	CSVRQTMNTEAFF	TGCAGCGTACGACAGACCATGAACACTGAAGCTTTCTTT